The clone carrying this T cell receptor beta chain has ten or more counts. Its target is unknown. The time point: persistent/refractory GD, antithyroid drugs over 5 years with positive TRAb. TCR sequences were obtained from RNA taken from PBMCs. Investigators report Graves' disease was diagnosed under American Thyroid Association guidelines. EDTA tubes received approximately 8.4 milliliters of collected peripheral blood. CDR3-region Arm-PCR and iRepertoire HTBI primers produced the TCR beta libraries. TCRdb reprocessed the multiplex PCR reads with MiXCR, giving one entry per CDR3 protein. Of around 460,000 distinct CDR3 sequences detected, 22% appear once; the ten largest clones hold roughly 14%. Germline V gives CDR1 MNHNS, CDR2 SASEGT. The V end lost 11 bases, the J end lost 6 bases, and 16 bases lay between the germline ends. The CDR3 sequence is 13 residues long. The data were obtained in a study of regulatory T cells in long-lasting Graves disease.

Study outcomes and limitations: Having few samples may have compromised the accuracy. Persistent Graves' patients possessed reduced TCR diversity relative to recently diagnosed ones.

The sample in question was peripheral blood mononuclear cells (PBMCs), obtained when the disease was refractory, from a patient treated with antithyroid drugs. This TCR derives from a female donor with Graves disease. The chain employs TRBV6-1 and TRBJ1-4; D is perhaps TRBD1 (5 bases). The CDR3 DNA reads TGTGCCGGCCACCGGGACGGGGATGAAAAACTGTTTTTT. It yields the protein CAGHRDGDEKLFF.